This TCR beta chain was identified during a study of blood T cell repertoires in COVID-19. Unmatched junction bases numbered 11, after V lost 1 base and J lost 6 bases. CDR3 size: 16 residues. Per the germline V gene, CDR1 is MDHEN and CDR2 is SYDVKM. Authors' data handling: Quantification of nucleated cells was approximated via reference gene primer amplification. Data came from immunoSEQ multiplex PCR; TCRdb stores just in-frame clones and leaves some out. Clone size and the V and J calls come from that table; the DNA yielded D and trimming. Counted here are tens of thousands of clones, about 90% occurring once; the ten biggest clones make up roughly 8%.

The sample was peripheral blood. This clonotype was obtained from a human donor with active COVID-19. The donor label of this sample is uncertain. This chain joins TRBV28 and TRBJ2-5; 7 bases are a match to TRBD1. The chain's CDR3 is CASSLYGEGGAQTQYF. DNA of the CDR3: TGTGCCAGCAGTTTATATGGGGAAGGGGGCGCACAGACCCAGTACTTC.